This paragraph reports one TCR beta chain. This entry belongs to a study of blood T cell repertoires in COVID-19. Study-level information: Samples came from the United States, Italy and Spain, spanning acute and convalescent COVID-19. T cells, B-cell-depleted T cells, or PBMCs provided the cDNA or gDNA that served as material.

Using immunoSEQ multiplex PCR, the repertoire was profiled, and TCRdb retains in-frame clones only, with some absent. The data show about 200,000 clones, around 90% seen once. Input material: peripheral blood. The receptor was derived from a man in his sixties with COVID-19, enrolled during active disease.

Here the CDR3 DNA reads TGTGCCAGCAGTTACTCGATTGTGGCAGGGGTTTATGGCTACACCTTC. It encodes CASSYSIVAGVYGYTF. V and J are TRBV6-5 and TRBJ1-2; weak D call: TRBD1 (6 bases). Trimming removed 0 bases from V and 5 bases from J, with 16 bases in between. The CDR3 runs 16 residues. Per the germline V gene, CDR1 is MNHEY and CDR2 is SVGAGI.